Following are 16 T cell receptor beta chains from one sample sequenced in a study of cytomegalovirus exposure and HLA in healthy donors. The primer mix had 60 Vbeta and 13 Jbeta primers. The table came from immunoSEQ multiplex PCR; TCRdb's copy has only in-frame clones and leaves some out. The repertoire consists of 85,000 to 130,000 clones, with roughly 9.1% occurring once and the leading ten covering 5.8%. Sequences were obtained from PBMCs. All receptors come from a man in his forties in good health and CMV-seropositive.

A few counts support this clone. This chain uses TRBV4-3 with TRBJ2-1; TRBD2 agrees at 12 bases. Unmatched junction bases numbered 1, after V lost 3 bases and J lost 4 bases. The CDR3 consists of 15 residues. Germline values: CDR1 LGHNA, CDR2 YSLEER. The CDR3 loop is CASSQLAGGYNEQFF. The CDR3 DNA follows: TGCGCCAGCAGCCAGCTAGCGGGAGGGTACAATGAGCAGTTCTTC.

This clone was observed a few times. The chain recombines TRBV5-4 with TRBJ2-5; no definite D call. Germline loops: CDR1 SGHNT, CDR2 YYREEE (reference sequence). The CDR3 covers 13 residues. V gave up 1 base and J gave up 5 bases, with 9 bases separating them. DNA of the CDR3: TGTGCCAGCAGCTTGACTAATATGGAGACCCAGTACTTC. Translating gives CASSLTNMETQYF. Full variable domain (missing parts from reference TRBV5-4 and TRBJ2-5): ETGVTQSPTHLIKTRGQQVTLRCSSQSGHNTVSWYQQALGQGPQFIFQYYREEENGRGNFPPRFSGLQFPNYSSELNVNALELDDSALYLCASSLTNMETQYFGPGTRLLVL.

The genes are TRBV7-9 and TRBJ2-7, with 9 positions matching TRBD1. Unmatched junction bases numbered 5, after V lost 2 bases and J lost 0 bases. The V gene's germline CDR1 is SEHNR and CDR2 FQNEAQ (reference sequence). The CDR3 consists of 16 residues. For the CDR3, the DNA is TGTGCCAGCAGCTTATCTCTGGGACAGGGCTCCTACGAGCAGTACTTC. It yields the protein CASSLSLGQGSYEQYF. The full variable domain, completed using reference TRBV7-9 and TRBJ2-7, is DTGVSQNPRHKITKRGQNVTFRCDPISEHNRLYWYRQTLGQGPEFLTYFQNEAQLEKSRLLSDRFSAERPKGSFSTLEIQRTEQGDSAMYLCASSLSLGQGSYEQYFGPGTRLTVT.

The chain combines TRBV5-1 with TRBJ1-4; D is ambiguous. Germline CDR1 SGHRS, CDR2 YFSETQ. The CDR3 is 15 amino acids. V was trimmed by 0 bases and J by 0 bases, leaving 6 bases between them. CDR3 sequence reads: CASSLDSSTNEKLFF. The CDR3 DNA reads as TGCGCCAGCAGCTTGGACAGTTCAACTAATGAAAAACTGTTTTTT. Filled out from reference TRBV5-1 and TRBJ1-4, the complete variable domain reads KAGVTQTPRYLIKTRGQQVTLSCSPISGHRSVSWYQQTPGQGLQFLFEYFSETQRNKGNFPGRFSGRQFSNSRSEMNVSTLELGDSALYLCASSLDSSTNEKLFFGSGTQLSVL.

The CDR3 DNA reads as TGTGCCAGCAGAGTTTCAATTTTCGGGACCCAGTACTTC. Encoded protein: CASRVSIFGTQYF. This sequence joins TRBV27 and TRBJ2-5; D remains ambiguous. The CDR3 is made up of 13 amino acids. V lost 6 bases, J lost 7 bases, and 15 bases lay in between. The germline V gene has CDR1 MNHEY and CDR2 SMNVEV (reference sequence).

The table lists this clone with a few counts. The V call is TRBV30, the J call TRBJ2-7; TRBD2 matches 12 bases. CDR1 and CDR2 from the germline V gene are GTSNPN and SVGIG (reference sequence). The junction had 9 bases not matched to a gene; V was cut back by 1 base and J by 5 bases. This CDR3 is 16 amino acids long. CDR3 sequence reads: CAWSAGLAGNSDEQYF. The CDR3 DNA follows: TGTGCCTGGAGTGCAGGACTAGCGGGGAACTCGGACGAGCAGTACTTC. Based on the CDR3 plus reference TRBV30 and TRBJ2-7, the full variable domain is SQTIHQWPATLVQPVGSPLSLECTVEGTSNPNLYWYRQAAGRGLQLLFYSVGIGQISSEVPQNLSASRPQDRQFILSSKKLLLSDSGFYLCAWSAGLAGNSDEQYFGPGTRLTVT.

This clone was observed a handful of times. J is TRBJ2-2 and V is TRBV27; TRBD1 agrees at 7 bases. Germline V gene sequence: CDR1 MNHEY, CDR2 SMNVEV (reference sequence). CDR3 length equals 15 residues. With 5 bases clipped from V and 3 bases from J, the junction kept 6 bases outside the gene matches. CDR3: CASSKDRTYTGELFF. In DNA form, the CDR3 reads TGTGCCAGCAGTAAGGACAGGACTTACACCGGGGAGCTGTTTTTT.

This clone was observed a few times. The CDR3: CASSLAGTSGNEQFF. CDR3 DNA: TGTGCCAGCAGCTTAGCCGGGACTAGCGGGAATGAGCAGTTCTTC. The chain is built from TRBV7-9 and TRBJ2-1, with 12 bases fitting TRBD2. The germline CDR1 and CDR2 sequences are SEHNR and FQNEAQ (reference sequence). V dropped 0 bases and J dropped 7; count of bases not matched to a gene: 1. The CDR3 runs to 15 residues. The full variable domain, in which reference TRBV7-9 and TRBJ2-1 provide the parts outside the CDR3, is DTGVSQNPRHKITKRGQNVTFRCDPISEHNRLYWYRQTLGQGPEFLTYFQNEAQLEKSRLLSDRFSAERPKGSFSTLEIQRTEQGDSAMYLCASSLAGTSGNEQFFGPGTRLTVL.

The V call is TRBV6-5, the J call TRBJ1-2, with 10 bases aligning to TRBD1. The CDR3 has 16 amino acids. Germline CDR1 reads MNHEY; CDR2 reads SVGAGI. The ends lost 1 base at V and 5 bases at J; junction bases unmatched: 7. CDR3 coding DNA: TGTGCCAGCAGTTACTACCCGACAGGGGGCGCTTATGGCTACACCTTC. This gives the protein CASSYYPTGGAYGYTF.

J is TRBJ1-5 and V is TRBV28; 9 bases are shared with TRBD1. This CDR3 is built from 16 residues. With 3 bases clipped from V and 3 bases from J, the junction kept 6 bases outside the gene matches. The germline V gene has CDR1 MDHEN and CDR2 SYDVKM. The CDR3 is CASSFPGDRVNQPQHF. The CDR3 DNA reads as TGTGCCAGCAGTTTCCCCGGGGACAGGGTCAATCAGCCCCAGCATTTT.

This clone was observed a few times. The rearrangement links TRBV10-2 to TRBJ2-2; 10 nucleotides match TRBD2. V shed 4 bases and J 5 bases; nucleotides not matched to a gene: 16. Per the germline V gene, CDR1 is WSHSY and CDR2 is SAAADI. This CDR3 contains 19 residues. The CDR3 region is CASSGSGRAYWGGTGELFF. The CDR3 DNA reads as TGCGCCAGCAGTGGGAGCGGGAGGGCCTACTGGGGCGGTACCGGGGAGCTGTTTTTT.

This chain uses TRBV7-3 with TRBJ2-1, with D perhaps TRBD1 (5 bases). Trimming shortened V by 4 bases and J by 8 bases, and 9 bases separated the two germline ends. Germline CDR1 reads SGHTA; CDR2 reads FQGTGA. This CDR3 is 12 amino acids long. Here the CDR3 reads CASSSGLHEQFF. The CDR3 coding sequence is TGTGCCAGCAGCTCAGGGTTGCATGAGCAGTTCTTC.

This clone was picked up many times. The V and J genes are TRBV19 and TRBJ2-5, with 8 bases lining up with TRBD2. The ends lost 5 bases at V and 0 bases at J; junction bases unmatched: 8. CDR1 is LNHDA and CDR2 is SQIVND in the germline V gene (reference sequence). This CDR3 contains 16 residues. CDR3 sequence reads: CASSDLGGRHQETQYF. For the CDR3, the DNA is TGTGCCAGTAGTGACCTGGGCGGGAGGCACCAAGAGACCCAGTACTTC.

The chain joins TRBV6-6 to TRBJ1-5; no reliable D call. Germline V gene data show CDR1 as MNHNY and CDR2 as SVGAGI (reference sequence). Trimming left V 6 bases short and J 0 bases short, with 12 bases between. The CDR3 extends over 15 amino acids. This chain's CDR3 is CASSPTVYSNQPQHF. CDR3 nucleotides: TGTGCCAGCAGCCCTACAGTTTATAGCAATCAGCCCCAGCATTTT.

The chain uses TRBV19 and TRBJ1-2, with 7 bases fitting TRBD1. Germline assignment: CDR1 LNHDA and CDR2 SQIVND (reference sequence). Unmatched junction bases numbered 2, after V lost 4 bases and J lost 0 bases. The CDR3 is made up of 14 amino acids. The CDR3 region is CASSTGTANYGYTF. DNA of the CDR3: TGTGCCAGTAGTACCGGGACAGCTAACTATGGCTACACCTTC.

This clone was counted a few times. The chain employs TRBV11-3 and TRBJ2-7; 10 nucleotides align to TRBD1. The V gene end was trimmed by 4 bases and the J gene end by 2 bases; junction bases not matched to a gene: 14. The germline V gene encodes CDR1 SGHNT and CDR2 YENEEA. There are 18 residues in the CDR3. The CDR3 region has the DNA TGTGCCAGCAGCTATAGGCTCCGACAGGGGGCTGACACCTACGAGCAGTACTTC. Protein sequence: CASSYRLRQGADTYEQYF.